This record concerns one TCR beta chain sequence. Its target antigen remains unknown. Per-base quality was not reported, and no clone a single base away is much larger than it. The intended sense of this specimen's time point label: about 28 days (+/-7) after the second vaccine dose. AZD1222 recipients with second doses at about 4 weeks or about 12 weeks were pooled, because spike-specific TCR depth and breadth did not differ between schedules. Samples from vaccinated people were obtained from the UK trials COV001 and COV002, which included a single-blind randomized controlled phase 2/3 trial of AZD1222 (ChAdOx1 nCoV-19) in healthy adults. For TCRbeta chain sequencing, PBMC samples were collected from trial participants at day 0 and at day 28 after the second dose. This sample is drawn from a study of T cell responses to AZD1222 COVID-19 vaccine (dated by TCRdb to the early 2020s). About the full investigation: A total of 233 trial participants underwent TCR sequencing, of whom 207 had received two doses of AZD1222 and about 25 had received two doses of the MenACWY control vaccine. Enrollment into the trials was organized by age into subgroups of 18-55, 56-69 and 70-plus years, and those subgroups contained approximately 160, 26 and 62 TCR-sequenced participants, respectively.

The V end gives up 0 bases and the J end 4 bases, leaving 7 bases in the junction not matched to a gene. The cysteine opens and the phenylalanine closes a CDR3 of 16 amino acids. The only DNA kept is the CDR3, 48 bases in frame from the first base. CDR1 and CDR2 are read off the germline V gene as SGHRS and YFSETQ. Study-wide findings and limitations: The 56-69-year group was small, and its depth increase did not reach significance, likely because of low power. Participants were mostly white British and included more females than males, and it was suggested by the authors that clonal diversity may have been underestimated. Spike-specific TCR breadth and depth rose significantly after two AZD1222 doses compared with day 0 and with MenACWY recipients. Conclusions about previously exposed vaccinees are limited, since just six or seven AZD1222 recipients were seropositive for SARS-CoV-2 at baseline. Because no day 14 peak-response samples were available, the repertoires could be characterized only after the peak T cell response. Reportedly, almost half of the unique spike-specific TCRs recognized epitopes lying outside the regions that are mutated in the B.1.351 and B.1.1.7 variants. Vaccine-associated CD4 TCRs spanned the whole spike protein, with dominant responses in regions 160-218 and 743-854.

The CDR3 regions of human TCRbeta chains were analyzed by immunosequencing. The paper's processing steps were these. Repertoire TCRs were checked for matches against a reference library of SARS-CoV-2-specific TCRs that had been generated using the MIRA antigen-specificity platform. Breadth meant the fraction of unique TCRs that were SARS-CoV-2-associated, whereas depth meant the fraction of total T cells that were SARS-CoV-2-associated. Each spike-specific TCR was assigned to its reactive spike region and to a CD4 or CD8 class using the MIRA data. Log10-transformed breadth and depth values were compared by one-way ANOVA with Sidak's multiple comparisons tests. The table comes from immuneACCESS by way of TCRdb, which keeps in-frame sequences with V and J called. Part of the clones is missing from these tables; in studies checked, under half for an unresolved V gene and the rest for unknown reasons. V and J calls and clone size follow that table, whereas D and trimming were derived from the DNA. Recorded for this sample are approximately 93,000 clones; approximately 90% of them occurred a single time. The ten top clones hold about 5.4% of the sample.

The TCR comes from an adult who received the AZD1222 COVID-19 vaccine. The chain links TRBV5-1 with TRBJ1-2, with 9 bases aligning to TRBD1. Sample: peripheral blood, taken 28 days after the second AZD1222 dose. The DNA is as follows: TGCGCCAGCAGCTTGGATACGACAGGGGGACGCTATGGCTACACCTTC. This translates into CASSLDTTGGRYGYTF.